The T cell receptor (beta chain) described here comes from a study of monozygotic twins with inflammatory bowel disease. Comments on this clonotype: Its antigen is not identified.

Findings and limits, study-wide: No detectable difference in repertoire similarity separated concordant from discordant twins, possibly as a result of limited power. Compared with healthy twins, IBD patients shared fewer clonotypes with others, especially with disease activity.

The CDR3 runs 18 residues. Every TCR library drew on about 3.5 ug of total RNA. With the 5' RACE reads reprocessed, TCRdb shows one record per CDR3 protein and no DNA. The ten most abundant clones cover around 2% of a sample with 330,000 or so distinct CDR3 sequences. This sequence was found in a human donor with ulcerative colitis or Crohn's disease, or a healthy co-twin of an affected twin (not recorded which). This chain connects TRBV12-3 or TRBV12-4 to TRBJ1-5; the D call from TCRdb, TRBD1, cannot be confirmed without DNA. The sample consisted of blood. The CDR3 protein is CASSLHRLGGLRNQPQHF.